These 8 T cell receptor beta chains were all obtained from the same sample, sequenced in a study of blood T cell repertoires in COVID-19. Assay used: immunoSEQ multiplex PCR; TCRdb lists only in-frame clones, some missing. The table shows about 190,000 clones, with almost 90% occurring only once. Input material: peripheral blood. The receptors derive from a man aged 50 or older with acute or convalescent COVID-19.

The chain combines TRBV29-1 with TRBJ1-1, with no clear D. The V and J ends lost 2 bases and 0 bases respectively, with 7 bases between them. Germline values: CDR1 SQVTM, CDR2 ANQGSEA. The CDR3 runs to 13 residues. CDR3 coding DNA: TGCAGCGTTGAATTAACAGTGAACACTGAAGCTTTCTTT. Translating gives CSVELTVNTEAFF. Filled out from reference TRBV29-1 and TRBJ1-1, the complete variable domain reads SAVISQKPSRDICQRGTSLTIQCQVDSQVTMMFWYRQQPGQSLTLIATANQGSEATYESGFVIDKFPISRPNLTFSTLTVSNMSPEDSSIYLCSVELTVNTEAFFGQGTRLTVV.

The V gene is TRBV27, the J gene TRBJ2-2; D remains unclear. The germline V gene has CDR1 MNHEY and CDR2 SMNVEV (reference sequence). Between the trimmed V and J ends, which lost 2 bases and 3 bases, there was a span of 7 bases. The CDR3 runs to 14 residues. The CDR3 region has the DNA TGTGCCAGCAGTTTACTAGACCACACCGGGGAGCTGTTTTTT. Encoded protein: CASSLLDHTGELFF.

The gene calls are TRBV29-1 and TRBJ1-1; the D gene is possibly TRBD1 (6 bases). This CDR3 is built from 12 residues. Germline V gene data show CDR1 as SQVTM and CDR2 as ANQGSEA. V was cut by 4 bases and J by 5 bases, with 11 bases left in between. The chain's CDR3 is CSVGQQGTEAFF. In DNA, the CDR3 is TGCAGCGTTGGACAACAGGGAACTGAAGCTTTCTTT. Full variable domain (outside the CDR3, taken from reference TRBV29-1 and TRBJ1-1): SAVISQKPSRDICQRGTSLTIQCQVDSQVTMMFWYRQQPGQSLTLIATANQGSEATYESGFVIDKFPISRPNLTFSTLTVSNMSPEDSSIYLCSVGQQGTEAFFGQGTRLTVV.

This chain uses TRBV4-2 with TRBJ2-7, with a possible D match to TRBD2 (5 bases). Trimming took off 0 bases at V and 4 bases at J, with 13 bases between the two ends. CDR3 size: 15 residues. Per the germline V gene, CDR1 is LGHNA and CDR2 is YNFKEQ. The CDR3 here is CASSQDRGTGYEQYV. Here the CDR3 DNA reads TGTGCCAGCAGCCAAGATCGCGGTACGGGATACGAGCAGTACGTC.

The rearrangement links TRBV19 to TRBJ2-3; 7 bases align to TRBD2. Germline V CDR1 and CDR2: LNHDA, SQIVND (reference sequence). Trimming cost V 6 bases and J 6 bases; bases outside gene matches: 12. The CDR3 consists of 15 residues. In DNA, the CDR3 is TGTGCCAGTAGCCTCACTAGCGCCCCAATGGATACGCAGTATTTT. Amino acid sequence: CASSLTSAPMDTQYF.

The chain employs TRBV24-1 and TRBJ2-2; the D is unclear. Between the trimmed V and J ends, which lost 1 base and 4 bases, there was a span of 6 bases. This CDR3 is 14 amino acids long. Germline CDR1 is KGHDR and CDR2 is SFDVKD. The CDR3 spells CATSDFYSTGELFF. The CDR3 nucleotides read TGTGCCACCAGTGATTTCTACTCCACCGGGGAGCTGTTTTTT.

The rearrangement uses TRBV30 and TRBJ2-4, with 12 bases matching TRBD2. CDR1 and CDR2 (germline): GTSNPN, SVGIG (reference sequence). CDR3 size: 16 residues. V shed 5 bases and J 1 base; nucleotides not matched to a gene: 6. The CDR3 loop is CAWGLAGGRAKNIQYF. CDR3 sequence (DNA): TGTGCCTGGGGCCTAGCGGGGGGGCGGGCCAAAAACATTCAGTACTTC.

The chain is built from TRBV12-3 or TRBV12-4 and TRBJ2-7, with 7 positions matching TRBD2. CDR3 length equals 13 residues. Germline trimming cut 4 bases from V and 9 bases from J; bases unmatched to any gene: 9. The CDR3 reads CASSYSGGGGQYF. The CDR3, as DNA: TGTGCCAGCAGTTACTCGGGGGGTGGAGGGCAGTACTTC.